Below, 5 T cell receptor beta chains from the same sample are listed, as sequenced in a study of beta chain features in type 1 diabetes. The authors reverse transcribed all of the isolated RNA, so sequencing captured expressed TCRB transcripts. Using immunoSEQ multiplex PCR, the repertoire was profiled, and TCRdb retains in-frame clones only, with some absent. The sample has hundreds of thousands of clones; 15% are singletons. Material: naive CD4+ T cells from blood. The receptors here all came from a man aged 18 to 29 in good health.

The chain links TRBV19 to TRBJ1-1; tentatively, D is TRBD1 (5 bases). Germline V gives CDR1 LNHDA, CDR2 SQIVND (reference sequence). CDR3 size: 14 residues. The V end lost 8 bases, the J end lost 1 base, and 14 bases lay between the germline ends. CDR3 DNA sequence: TGTGCCAGTCACACGGGCAGGGAGAACACTGAAGCTTTCTTT. Residues: CASHTGRENTEAFF.

This clone showed up just a few times. This chain joins TRBV27 and TRBJ1-1; 7 bases match TRBD1. V shed 5 bases, J shed 1 base, and the junction held 13 bases outside the gene matches. Germline assignment: CDR1 MNHEY and CDR2 SMNVEV (reference sequence). The CDR3 extends over 17 amino acids. CDR3 residues: CASSLDRPGGRNTEAFF. CDR3 bases: TGTGCCAGCAGTCTGGACAGGCCTGGAGGCCGGAACACTGAAGCTTTCTTT.

Only a few counts were recorded for this clone. V and J are TRBV6-5 and TRBJ2-4; TRBD1 might be the D (5 bases). The CDR3 spans 15 residues. Germline V gene data show CDR1 as MNHEY and CDR2 as SVGAGI. V gave up 6 bases and J gave up 1 base, with 13 bases separating them. CDR3: CASRSTGLAKNIQYF. The CDR3 region has the DNA TGTGCCAGCAGATCCACAGGCTTGGCCAAAAACATTCAGTACTTC.

This clone was seen a few times. The chain recombines TRBV7-9 with TRBJ2-1; D may be TRBD2 (6 bases). CDR3 size: 17 residues. Trimming cost V 5 bases and J 0 bases, with 17 bases left between them. From germline, CDR1 is SEHNR and CDR2 FQNEAQ (reference sequence). This CDR3 is CASSRGTGELSYNEQFF. CDR3 nucleotide sequence: TGTGCCAGCAGCCGAGGGACGGGAGAGCTCTCCTACAATGAGCAGTTCTTC.

Only a few counts were recorded for this clone. The V gene is TRBV30, the J gene TRBJ1-1; TRBD1 matches 7 bases. J was trimmed by 7 bases and V by 2 bases; bases with no gene match: 13. The CDR3 has 15 amino acids. From germline, CDR1 is GTSNPN and CDR2 SVGIG (reference sequence). CDR3 in amino acids: CAWSPHGTAVVEAFF. In DNA form, the CDR3 reads TGTGCCTGGAGTCCACACGGGACAGCTGTTGTTGAAGCTTTCTTT.